This TCR beta chain derives from a study of shared clonotypes between healthy human individuals. Regarding the study as a whole: Several donors showed sharing of approximately 5% of naive CD4 clonotypes.

In its sample, this clone was seen once. Its target is not known. The data were produced by immunoSEQ multiplex PCR, yet TCRdb's version contains in-frame clones alone and is incomplete. This table holds about 2 million clones, roughly 95% found once. The germline V and J ends were trimmed by 10 bases and 0 bases, with 10 bases remaining between them. CDR3 size: 14 residues. Germline loops: CDR1 ENHRY, CDR2 SYGVKD. The rearrangement links TRBV10-3 to TRBJ1-6, with D hard to call. Specimen: naive CD4+ T cells sorted from blood. Subset given: CD45RA+ positively selected. This clonotype originated in a man aged 18 to 29 in good health. The CDR3 DNA follows: TGTGCCACCGCCTGGAGCTCCTATAATTCACCCCTCCACTTT. Amino acid sequence: CATAWSSYNSPLHF.